This TCR beta chain came from a study of blood T cell repertoires in COVID-19. Study in general: Collection of acute and convalescent COVID-19 samples took place in the United States, Italy and Spain. Sources were T cells, B-cell-depleted T cells, or PBMCs; the material itself was cDNA or gDNA.

Trimming cost V 5 bases and J 6 bases, with 11 bases left between them. Germline CDR1 reads SGHNT; CDR2 reads YENEEA. The CDR3 extends over 14 amino acids. In the authors' methods: Estimation of nucleated cell counts relied on the amplification of reference gene primers. Only in-frame clones appear in the TCRdb table, and some are missing; sequencing was by immunoSEQ multiplex PCR. V and J calls and clone size are copied from that table; D and trimming were computed from the DNA. There are under 150,000 clones in the sample; around three quarters occur only once, and 10% to 14% lies in the top ten. V usage is TRBV11-3 and J usage is TRBJ1-6; tentative D call: TRBD1 (5 bases). The clonotype was recovered from a human donor in a cohort sampled during active COVID-19. Specimen: peripheral blood. DNA for the CDR3: TGTGCCAGCAGCGGGACTTTGCCTAATTCACCCCTCCACTTT. Protein sequence: CASSGTLPNSPLHF. The whole variable domain, filled in from reference TRBV11-3 and TRBJ1-6, reads EAGVVQSPRYKIIEKKQPVAFWCNPISGHNTLYWYLQNLGQGPELLIRYENEEAVDDSQLPKDRFSAERLKGVDSTLKIQPAELGDSAVYLCASSGTLPNSPLHFGNGTRLTVT.